This T cell receptor (beta chain) is drawn from a study of shared clonotypes between healthy human individuals. Study background: Per donor, three plates held CD4 naive cells, three held CD4 memory, two held CD8 naive and one held CD8 memory.

CDR1 is SEHNR, CDR2 FQNEAQ, per germline (reference sequence). The CDR3 contains 16 residues. J lost 7 bases, V lost 5 bases, and 9 bases had no gene match. Profiled with immunoSEQ multiplex PCR; TCRdb holds only in-frame clones, not every one. This sample has under 1,100,000 clones; 75% to 85% occur once, and the top ten carry roughly 0.55%. This clone was observed a few times. What it binds is not known. Overall study results and limits: Relative to memory subsets, naive subsets generally showed larger estimated richness. Non-shared clonotypes were found to have lower generation probabilities than the clonotypes that were shared by all four of the sorted-subset donors.

The TCR sequence derives from a man between 18 and 35 years old in good health. Some clones in this sample may be carry-over from other donors' samples. Sequenced: memory CD4+ T cells from PBMCs. Documented subset: CD45RA-negative fraction. The J gene is TRBJ2-7, the V gene TRBV7-9; TRBD2 matches 15 bases. CDR3 sequence: CASSKRGLAGGTEQYF. CDR3 nucleotide sequence: TGTGCCAGCAGCAAAAGGGGACTAGCGGGAGGAACGGAGCAGTACTTC. Full variable domain (outside the CDR3, taken from reference TRBV7-9 and TRBJ2-7): DTGVSQNPRHKITKRGQNVTFRCDPISEHNRLYWYRQTLGQGPEFLTYFQNEAQLEKSRLLSDRFSAERPKGSFSTLEIQRTEQGDSAMYLCASSKRGLAGGTEQYFGPGTRLTVT.